The rows below give T cell receptor beta chains drawn from one sample of a study of OX40 agonist ivuxolimab in advanced cancers. Repertoires were generated with immunoSEQ multiplex PCR, while TCRdb's copy carries only in-frame clones and drops some. The sample holds roughly 58,000 clones, over 85% seen once. The sequencing here drew on CD4+ or CD8+ T cells sorted from blood, taken in a trial of the OX40 agonist ivuxolimab. The receptors derive from an adult with an advanced solid tumor such as melanoma, head and neck, liver or kidney cancer. Each CDR3 is given with its conserved first and last residue. A D gene is named only where the DNA matches it firmly. Only part of the rows carry a size: once, few, many, or a class if the clone is expanded.

TRBJ1-3,medium-sized,TRBV7-9,.,CASSFDTIYF,TGTGCCAGCAGCTTTGACACCATATATTTT
TRBJ1-5,.,TRBV2,TRBD1,CASSLGQGGQPQHF,TGTGCCAGCAGTCTTGGACAGGGTGGACAGCCCCAGCATTTT
TRBJ1-5,.,TRBV5-8,.,CASSLVGYSNQPQHF,TGTGCCAGCAGCTTGGTTGGGTACAGCAATCAGCCCCAGCATTTT
TRBJ2-1,.,TRBV7-8,.,CASSQQSYNEQFF,TGTGCCAGCAGTCAACAGTCGTACAATGAGCAGTTCTTC
TRBJ2-1,once,TRBV18,TRBD2,CASSPEASGRNEQFF,TGTGCCAGCTCACCGGAGGCTAGCGGGAGGAATGAGCAGTTCTTC
TRBJ1-1,.,TRBV9,.,CASSVGTAPNTEAFF,TGTGCCAGCAGCGTAGGCACAGCCCCGAACACTGAAGCTTTCTTT
TRBJ2-1,.,TRBV2,TRBD2,CASRTPEAGESPTSYNEQFF,TGTGCCAGCAGAACCCCGGAGGCGGGAGAGTCCCCCACTTCCTACAATGAGCAGTTCTTC
TRBJ1-1,.,TRBV18,.,CASSPRKLVSGRGQSNTEAFF,TGTGCCAGCTCACCACGGAAGTTAGTTTCGGGTAGGGGACAATCGAACACTGAAGCTTTCTTT
TRBJ2-3,.,TRBV7-9,.,CASSSGGGADTQYF,TGTGCCAGCAGCTCAGGGGGGGGCGCAGATACGCAGTATTTT
TRBJ2-7,.,TRBV13,TRBD2,CASRPAGSYEQYF,TGTGCCAGCAGGCCAGCGGGGTCCTACGAGCAGTACTTC
TRBJ2-7,.,TRBV5-6,TRBD2,CASSPGSGSSYEQYF,TGTGCCAGCAGCCCGGGCAGCGGGAGCTCCTACGAGCAGTACTTC
TRBJ2-3,.,TRBV18,TRBD2,CASSPRASGRADTQYF,TGTGCCAGCTCACCTCGGGCTAGCGGGAGGGCGGATACGCAGTATTTT
TRBJ2-2,.,TRBV5-1,.,CASSLVGENTGELFF,TGCGCCAGCAGCTTGGTGGGGGAGAACACCGGGGAGCTGTTTTTT
TRBJ1-2,.,TRBV4-3,TRBD1,CASSQDTGGLHNYGYTF,TGCGCCAGCAGCCAAGATACAGGGGGCCTTCATAACTATGGCTACACCTTC
TRBJ2-7,.,TRBV7-9,TRBD2,CASSWLAGSSYEQYF,TGTGCCAGCAGCTGGTTAGCGGGATCCTCCTACGAGCAGTACTTC
TRBJ2-1,.,TRBV27,TRBD2,CAAKRAGGRNEQFF,TGTGCCGCAAAAAGGGCGGGAGGCCGGAATGAGCAGTTCTTC
TRBJ2-7,.,TRBV6-1,TRBD2,CASSVSGRINEQYF,TGTGCCAGCAGTGTTAGCGGGAGAATTAACGAGCAGTACTTC
TRBJ2-3,.,TRBV28,.,CSSGEGTDTQYF,TGTTCATCAGGGGAGGGTACAGATACGCAGTATTTT
TRBJ2-7,.,TRBV5-1,.,CASSLSSYEQYF,TGCGCCAGCAGCTTAAGCTCCTACGAGCAGTACTTC
TRBJ2-7,.,TRBV4-2,.,CASSQEPPPGYEQYF,TGTGCCAGCAGCCAAGAGCCCCCCCCCGGGTACGAGCAGTACTTC
TRBJ2-7,.,TRBV4-1,.,CASSQVEDYEQYF,TGCGCCAGCAGCCAAGTGGAGGACTACGAGCAGTACTTC
TRBJ2-1,once,TRBV7-8,.,CASSLINWEIGYNEQFF,TGTGCCAGCAGCTTAATCAACTGGGAGATTGGGTACAATGAGCAGTTCTTC
TRBJ2-3,.,TRBV4-1,TRBD1,CASSQERTGSTDTQYF,TGCGCCAGCAGCCAGGAGCGGACAGGGAGCACAGATACGCAGTATTTT
TRBJ2-5,.,TRBV7-2,.,CASSFLGQRTKETQYF,TGTGCCAGCAGCTTCCTGGGGCAGCGGACGAAAGAAACCCAGTACTTC
TRBJ2-7,.,TRBV28,.,CASREDRFLSYEQYF,TGTGCCAGCAGAGAAGACAGGTTCCTCTCCTACGAGCAGTACTTC
TRBJ2-7,few,TRBV28,TRBD2,CASTLRGGLDEQYF,TGTGCCAGCACCCTCCGGGGGGGGTTGGACGAGCAGTACTTC
TRBJ2-3,.,TRBV13,TRBD2,CASSLASGPTDTQYF,TGTGCCAGCAGCTTAGCTAGCGGGCCCACAGATACGCAGTATTTT
TRBJ2-2,once,TRBV7-9,TRBD1,CASKGATNTGELFF,TGTGCCAGCAAGGGGGCGACGAACACCGGGGAGCTGTTTTTT
TRBJ2-7,.,TRBV11-2,.,CASSPGQGRHEQYF,TGTGCCAGCAGCCCTGGTCAGGGCCGGCACGAGCAGTACTTC
TRBJ2-1,.,TRBV27,.,CASSLAREVRYSEQFF,TGTGCCAGCAGTTTAGCCAGGGAGGTTAGGTATTCTGAGCAGTTCTTC
TRBJ2-3,.,TRBV28,.,CASRHRDSLTDTQYF,TGTGCCAGCCGACACCGGGACTCCCTCACAGATACGCAGTATTTT
TRBJ1-1,once,TRBV6-5,.,CASSYTSGTGRTEAFF,TGTGCCAGCAGTTACACGTCCGGGACCGGTAGAACTGAAGCTTTCTTT
TRBJ2-7,.,TRBV7-8,.,CASSWTQSYEQYF,TGTGCCAGCAGCTGGACTCAATCCTACGAGCAGTACTTC
TRBJ2-3,.,TRBV9,TRBD1,CASSPGGTLRTDTQYF,TGTGCCAGCAGCCCAGGGGGCACCCTCCGCACAGATACGCAGTATTTT
TRBJ2-2,.,TRBV28,.,CASRPALGGELFF,TGTGCCAGCAGGCCAGCGTTGGGCGGGGAGCTGTTTTTT
TRBJ2-3,.,TRBV27,.,CASSPGPGVMTTQYF,TGTGCCAGCAGCCCCGGGCCGGGTGTGATGACTACGCAGTATTTT
TRBJ2-7,few,TRBV4-1,TRBD1,CASSPTQGDDEQYF,TGCGCCAGCAGCCCCACACAGGGGGACGACGAGCAGTACTTC
TRBJ2-7,.,TRBV13,.,CASSFKGVYEQYF,TGTGCCAGCAGCTTTAAGGGAGTCTACGAGCAGTACTTC
TRBJ2-7,.,TRBV5-4,TRBD1,CASSLGQGASYEQYF,TGTGCCAGCAGCCTGGGACAGGGGGCGTCGTACGAGCAGTACTTC
TRBJ2-3,.,TRBV5-8,TRBD2,CASSPPSPLTSGATDTQYF,TGTGCCAGCAGCCCACCGAGCCCTTTGACTAGCGGGGCCACAGATACGCAGTATTTT